Detailed here is one T cell receptor (beta chain). What it binds is not known. It was with 60 Vbeta and 13 Jbeta primers that the PCR ran. The repertoire was sequenced with immunoSEQ multiplex PCR; TCRdb's copy has only in-frame clones and lacks some. This sample carries roughly 100,000 clones, 75% of them seen once, and the ten largest clones take roughly 1.2%. This sample stems from a study of cytomegalovirus exposure and HLA in healthy donors. Germline V gene data show CDR1 as SGDLS and CDR2 as YYNGEE. Between the trimmed V and J ends, which lost 4 bases and 0 bases, there was a span of 10 bases. The CDR3 is made up of 15 amino acids. Whole-study findings and limits: Sequencing had likely introduced a cluster of highly shared sequence variants as an artifact.

The donors (healthy individuals) were bone marrow donors. The rearrangement uses TRBV9 and TRBJ1-4, with D uncertain. Source material: PBMCs. This clonotype originated in a man aged 40-49 years in good health and CMV-seronegative. CDR3 amino acids: CASSPYEATNEKLFF. CDR3 coding DNA: TGTGCCAGCAGCCCCTACGAAGCAACTAATGAAAAACTGTTTTTT.